Listed here is a single T cell receptor beta chain. Its target is unknown. Losses at the gene ends were 5 bases for V and 4 bases for J; bases not matched to a gene: 2. The CDR3 is 11 residues long. CDR1 is GTSNPN and CDR2 is SVGIG in the germline V gene (reference sequence). The sample comes from a study of cytomegalovirus exposure and HLA in healthy donors. About the study: As an earlier analysis found, roughly 180 million T cells yielded about 120 million unique TCR beta sequences.

The study, taken as a whole, reports: In a later analysis, several top co-occurrence clusters appeared linked to parvovirus B19, influenza, CMV and Epstein-Barr virus. Rarity characterized most TCR sequences, yet some public TCRs appeared in many donors.

PCR was performed using 60 Vbeta and 13 Jbeta primers. Generated by immunoSEQ multiplex PCR, the TCRdb table keeps only in-frame clones and is missing some. The table lists 200,000 to 250,000 clones, more than 70% of them singletons, with less than 0.6% in the top ten. Material for sequencing was PBMCs. The chain recombines TRBV30 with TRBJ2-7, with 7 bases matching TRBD1. The receptor's source is a boy younger than 18 in good health and CMV-seronegative. In DNA form, the CDR3 reads TGTGCCTGGGAACAGGGGTACGAGCAGTACTTC. Protein sequence: CAWEQGYEQYF.